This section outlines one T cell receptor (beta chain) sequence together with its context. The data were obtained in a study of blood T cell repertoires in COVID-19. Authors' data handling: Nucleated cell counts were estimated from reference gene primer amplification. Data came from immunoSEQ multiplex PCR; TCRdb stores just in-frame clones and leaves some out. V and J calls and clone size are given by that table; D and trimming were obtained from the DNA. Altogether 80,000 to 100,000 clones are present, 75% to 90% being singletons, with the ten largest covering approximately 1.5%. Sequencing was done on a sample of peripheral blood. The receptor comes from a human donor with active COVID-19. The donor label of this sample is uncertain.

The CDR3 DNA reads as TGTGCCAGCAGTCTCGGGTATCAGCCCCAGCATTTT. Its protein is CASSLGYQPQHF. The genes are TRBV6-2 or TRBV6-3 and TRBJ1-5; D is unclear. The CDR3 is made up of 12 amino acids. V was trimmed by 5 bases and J by 5 bases, leaving 7 bases between them. Germline V lookup: CDR1 MNHEY, CDR2 SVGEGT.